These T cell receptor beta chains were read from a single sample in a study of cytomegalovirus exposure and HLA in healthy donors. The data were produced by immunoSEQ multiplex PCR, yet TCRdb's version contains in-frame clones alone and is incomplete. The sample lists over 110,000 clones; 75% to 80% were seen once. The sequencing sample was made of PBMCs. The receptors stem from a woman aged 18-29 years in good health and CMV-seropositive. Both conserved end residues are part of each CDR3. The order of the fields is D gene, clone size, J gene, V gene, CDR3 DNA, CDR3 protein. A D gene is named only where the DNA matches it firmly. Clone size is shown for a subset of rows, as once, few, many or a class of expanded clone.

TRBD1	NA	TRBJ2-5	TRBV27	TGTGCCAGCAGTTTCAAAGGACAGGAAGAGACCCAGTACTTC	CASSFKGQEETQYF
NA	NA	TRBJ1-1	TRBV6-4	TGTGCCAGCAGTGGAGGGGGGGGCACTGAAGCTTTCTTT	CASSGGGGTEAFF
NA	once	TRBJ2-7	TRBV9	TGTGCCAGCAGCGTCGCCGGGTCCACCTACGAGCAGTACTTC	CASSVAGSTYEQYF
TRBD1	NA	TRBJ2-7	TRBV25-1	TGTGCCAGCAGCGTAGCCTCCGGGACAGGCTACGAGCAGTACTTC	CASSVASGTGYEQYF
NA	NA	TRBJ2-7	TRBV4-1	TGCGCCAGCAGCCAAGATGAGGGGGAGTGGCCCTACGAGCAGTACTTC	CASSQDEGEWPYEQYF
NA	NA	TRBJ1-1	TRBV4-1	TGCGCCAGCAGAAGCACAGGGACGGGGCTAGTCACTGAAGCTTTCTTT	CASRSTGTGLVTEAFF
TRBD1	NA	TRBJ1-2	TRBV10-3	TGTGCCATCAGTCAGGGGGACAGCTATGGCTACACCTTC	CAISQGDSYGYTF
NA	once	TRBJ1-6	TRBV6-5	TGTGCCAGCAGTTCGGTCGGGGGTTCTTATAATTCACCCCTCCACTTT	CASSSVGGSYNSPLHF
TRBD2	once	TRBJ2-5	TRBV7-2	TGTGCCAGCAGCTTTAAGGGACTAGCGGGGCAAGAGACCCAGTACTTC	CASSFKGLAGQETQYF
TRBD1	NA	TRBJ1-2	TRBV7-2	TGTGCCAGCAGCTTTGCACAGGGGGCGCGAGGCTACACCTTC	CASSFAQGARGYTF
NA	NA	TRBJ1-2	TRBV5-4	TGTGCCAGCAGCTTGTTACAGGGTGACTATGGCTACACCTTC	CASSLLQGDYGYTF
NA	NA	TRBJ1-5	TRBV19	TGTGCCAGTAGTATAGATGGACGAAAGGGGTATCAGCCCCAGCATTTT	CASSIDGRKGYQPQHF
TRBD2	NA	TRBJ2-3	TRBV6-4	TGTGCCAGCAGTAAGCGGGGGGGCGACACAGATACGCAGTATTTT	CASSKRGGDTDTQYF
TRBD1	NA	TRBJ2-5	TRBV19	TGTGCCAGTAGTCCGCGGACAGGGGGGCAAGAGACCCAGTACTTC	CASSPRTGGQETQYF
TRBD1	NA	TRBJ1-4	TRBV5-4	TGTGCCAGCAGCTACGGGACAGGGAATGAAAAACTGTTTTTT	CASSYGTGNEKLFF
NA	once	TRBJ2-2	TRBV5-1	TGCGCCAGCAGCCGCACCGGGGAGCTGTTTTTT	CASSRTGELFF